The present TCR beta chain was sequenced within a study of OX40 agonist ivuxolimab in advanced cancers. About the study as a whole: Ivuxolimab was a fully human IgG2 agonistic monoclonal antibody targeting the costimulatory receptor OX40 (CD134). A male proportion of roughly 80% and a mean age of 60 years, ranging from roughly 23 to 90, were recorded for the dose-escalation cohort. Peripheral TCRbeta sequencing was intended to test whether TCR sequence diversity was altered and clonal T-cell expansion was caused by ivuxolimab. Partial responses occurred in three dose-escalation patients, of whom one had hepatocellular carcinoma and two had cutaneous melanoma. Prior anti-PD-1, anti-PD-L1 or anti-CTLA-4 therapy was permitted, and approximately 41% of dose-escalation patients had received checkpoint inhibitors. The paper describes the monotherapy dose-escalation part (N of about 50 patients) of the phase I trial of ivuxolimab. Of the 50 to 55 dose-escalation patients, hepatocellular carcinoma was present in 19, melanoma in around 15, renal cell carcinoma in 9 and head and neck cancer in 9. Intravenous ivuxolimab was administered to patients every 2 weeks at six dose levels: 0.01, 0.1, 0.3, 1.5, 3 and 10 mg/kg. Results the study describes overall, beyond this receptor: Antigen specificity was not determined for the clonally expanded peripheral T cells. After ivuxolimab, expanded clones were on average more numerous among CD8+ T cells than among CD4+ T cells. Low levels of normalized T-cell clonal expansion were also shown by some nonresponding patients. At doses from 0.1 to 3.0 mg/kg, clonal expansion was seen in both CD4+ and CD8+ blood T cells between baseline and week 6. Partial responders in the 0.1-3.0 mg/kg groups had among the lowest normalized peripheral clonal expansion, especially among CD8+ T cells.

Patients with a history of autoimmune disease or receiving systemic immunosuppression were excluded from the trial. Peripheral blood for TCR sequencing was drawn from every dose cohort at baseline, at cycle 4 day 1 and at cycle 7 day 1. The samples were taken from a phase I, first-in-human, multicenter, open-label dose-escalation trial of ivuxolimab. Adults with locally advanced or metastatic head and neck squamous cell, hepatocellular, melanoma or renal cell carcinoma were enrolled in the trial. Before TCR sequencing, CD4+ and CD8+ T cells were separately sorted from peripheral blood. In the case of this clone: Its antigen specificity is not known. No qualities accompany the bases; no much larger clone lies one base away.

To sequence the TCRbeta CDR3 region, genomic DNA was isolated from the sorted cells. TCRbeta CDR3 regions were sequenced using the immunoSEQ Assay. TCRdb provides this immuneACCESS table in a form limited to in-frame rearrangements. Some clones are lacking; in checked studies, under half of them reflect an unresolved V gene, and why the rest are absent is not known. The table for this sample lists 80,000 to 95,000 clones; approximately 88% of them were counted only once. Of the sample, approximately 1.5% falls within the top ten clones. The receptor comes from an adult with an advanced solid tumor such as melanoma, head and neck, liver or kidney cancer. This specimen consisted of CD4+ or CD8+ T cells sorted from blood, obtained in a trial of the OX40 agonist ivuxolimab.

The CDR3 is CASSRDGALYGYTF. The sequenced DNA is TGTGCCAGCTCACGGGACGGGGCCCTCTATGGCTACACCTTC. Recombination linked TRBV18 to TRBJ1-2; a tentative D call is TRBD1 (5 bases match). Trimming costs V 4 bases and J 4 bases, and their ends lie 13 bases apart. From cysteine to phenylalanine, the CDR3 is 14 amino acids long. Only the CDR3 part of the read is kept: 42 bases, read in frame from the first base. CDR1 KGHSH and CDR2 LQKENI were looked up in the germline V gene. This CDR3, with the reference TRBV18 and TRBJ1-2 proteins standing in past its ends, gives the full variable domain NAGVMQNPRHLVRRRGQEARLRCSPMKGHSHVYWYRQLPEEGLKFMVYLQKENIIDESGMPKERFSAEFPKEGPSILRIQQVVRGDSAAYFCASSRDGALYGYTFGSGTRLTVV.